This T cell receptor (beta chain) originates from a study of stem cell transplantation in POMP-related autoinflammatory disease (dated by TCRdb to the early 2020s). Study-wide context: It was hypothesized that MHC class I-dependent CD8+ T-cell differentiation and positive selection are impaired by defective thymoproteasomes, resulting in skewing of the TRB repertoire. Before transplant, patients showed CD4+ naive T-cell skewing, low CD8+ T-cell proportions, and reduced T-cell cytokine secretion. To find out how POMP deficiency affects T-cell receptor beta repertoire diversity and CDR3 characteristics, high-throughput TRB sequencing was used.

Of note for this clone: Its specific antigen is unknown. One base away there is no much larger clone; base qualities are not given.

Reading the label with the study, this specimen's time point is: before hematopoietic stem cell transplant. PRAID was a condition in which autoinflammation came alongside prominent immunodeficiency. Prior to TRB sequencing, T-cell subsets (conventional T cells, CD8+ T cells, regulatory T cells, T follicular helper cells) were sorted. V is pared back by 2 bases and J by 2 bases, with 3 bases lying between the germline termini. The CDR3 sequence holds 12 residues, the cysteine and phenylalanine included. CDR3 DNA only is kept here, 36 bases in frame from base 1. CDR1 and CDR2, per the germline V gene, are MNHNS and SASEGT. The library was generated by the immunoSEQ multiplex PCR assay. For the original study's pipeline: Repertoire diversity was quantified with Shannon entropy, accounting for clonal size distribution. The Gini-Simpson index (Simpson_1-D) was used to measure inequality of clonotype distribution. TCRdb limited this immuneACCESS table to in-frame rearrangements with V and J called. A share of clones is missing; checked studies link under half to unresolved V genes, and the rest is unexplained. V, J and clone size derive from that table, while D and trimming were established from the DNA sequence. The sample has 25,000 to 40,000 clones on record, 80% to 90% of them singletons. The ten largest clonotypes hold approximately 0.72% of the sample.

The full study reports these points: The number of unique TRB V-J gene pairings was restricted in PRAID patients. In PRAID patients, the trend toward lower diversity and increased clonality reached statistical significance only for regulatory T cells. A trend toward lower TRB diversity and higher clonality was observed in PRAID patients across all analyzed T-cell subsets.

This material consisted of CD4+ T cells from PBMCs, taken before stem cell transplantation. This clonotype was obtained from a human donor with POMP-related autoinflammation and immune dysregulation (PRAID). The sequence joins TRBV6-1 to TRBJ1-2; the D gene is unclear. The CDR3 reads CASSEQNYGYTF. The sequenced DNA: TGTGCCAGCAGTGAACAGAACTATGGCTACACCTTC.